The 32 T cell receptor beta chains in this list originate from one sample, sequenced in a study of spatial heterogeneity in lung cancer. As for time point: sample taken at primary tumor resection. Their recognized antigens are unknown. MiXCR, applied by TCRdb to the 5' RACE reads, yields one record per CDR3 protein. The repertoire holds 950 to 1,500 distinct CDR3 sequences, with roughly 14% as singletons. General observations from the study: How many expanded intratumoral alpha and beta TCRs were present tracked the tumor mutation count, which was a count of nonsynonymous mutations.

Sequences were derived from lung tumor tissue, sampled at surgery. The receptors derive from a male donor with early-stage non-small cell lung cancer.

This clonotype counts as large (0.1 to 1%). The size of this beta chain means little, since it is a stray read in a library made for alpha chains. The chain is built from TRBV7-2 and TRBJ2-1, with 11 nucleotides matching TRBD2. This CDR3 comprises 16 residues. From germline, CDR1 is SGHTA and CDR2 FQGNSA. Trimming took 5 bases from V and 4 from J; bases not matched to a gene: 7. In DNA, the CDR3 is TGTGCCAGCAGCGTTAAGACTAGCGGGGTTTACAATGAGCAGTTCTTC. Its translation: CASSVKTSGVYNEQFF.

This clonotype was picked up many times. This beta chain is a stray read from a library made for alpha chains; its abundance is not meaningful. CDR3 residues: CASSAGAGTGGEETQYF. The CDR3 region has the DNA TGTGCCAGCAGCGCAGGCGCCGGGACAGGGGGCGAAGAGACCCAGTACTTC. This chain connects TRBV9 to TRBJ2-5, with 12 bases identical to TRBD1. Germline CDR1 reads SGDLS; CDR2 reads YYNGEE. This CDR3 is built from 17 residues. Unmatched junction bases numbered 9, after V lost 3 bases and J lost 3 bases.

In this sample, this clonotype turned up many times. Because this beta chain is a stray read in a library intended to capture alpha chains, its abundance should not be given much weight. This chain's CDR3 is CASSLGDTSTDTQYF. The CDR3, as DNA: TGCGCCAGCAGCTTGGGGGACACCAGCACAGATACGCAGTATTTT. This chain connects TRBV5-1 to TRBJ2-3, with D maybe TRBD1 (6 bases). Per germline, CDR1 SGHRS and CDR2 YFSETQ. The CDR3 runs to 15 residues. V was pared by 0 bases and J by 0 bases, with 8 bases between.

Remarks on this clonotype: Little can be read into the size of this beta chain, an off-target read in a library designed for alpha chains. The chain links TRBV12-5 to TRBJ2-3; 7 bases are a match to TRBD1. The V gene end was trimmed by 2 bases and the J gene end by 3 bases; junction bases not matched to a gene: 5. This CDR3 contains 15 residues. The germline V gene encodes CDR1 LGHNT and CDR2 FRNRAP. The CDR3 nucleotides are TGTGCTAGTGGTTTGAAGACAGGGAGAACAGATACGCAGTATTTT. Protein sequence: CASGLKTGRTDTQYF. The full variable domain, rest sourced from reference TRBV12-5 and TRBJ2-3, is DARVTQTPRHKVTEMGQEVTMRCQPILGHNTVFWYRQTMMQGLELLAYFRNRAPLDDSGMPKDRFSAEMPDATLATLKIQPSEPRDSAVYFCASGLKTGRTDTQYFGPGTRLTVL.

Concerning this clonotype itself: This beta chain is a stray sequence in a library constructed for alpha chains; its clone size is not meaningful. This sequence joins TRBV28 and TRBJ1-1; D gene ambiguous. Per the germline V gene, CDR1 is MDHEN and CDR2 is SYDVKM. Trimming took 2 bases from V and 1 from J, leaving 5 bases between them. This CDR3 contains 13 residues. The CDR3 here is CASSLRRNTEAFF. The CDR3 nucleotides read TGTGCCAGCAGTTTAAGAAGGAACACTGAAGCTTTCTTT. Full variable domain (outside the CDR3, taken from reference TRBV28 and TRBJ1-1): DVKVTQSSRYLVKRTGEKVFLECVQDMDHENMFWYRQDPGLGLRLIYFSYDVKMKEKGDIPEGYSVSREKKERFSLILESASTNQTSMYLCASSLRRNTEAFFGQGTRLTVV.

Comment on this clonotype: The library was designed around alpha chains, so this beta chain is a stray read whose abundance carries little weight. The gene calls are TRBV20-1 and TRBJ2-3; 11 positions agree with TRBD2. The V gene's germline CDR1 is DFQATT and CDR2 SNEGSKA (reference sequence). The CDR3 runs to 12 residues. The CDR3 DNA sequence: TGCGCGACTAGCGGGAACTCAGATACGCAGTATTTT. Its protein is CATSGNSDTQYF.

By share, this clonotype counts as medium-sized. This beta chain is a stray read from a library made for alpha chains; its abundance is not meaningful. The rearrangement joins TRBV6-5 to TRBJ2-3; the match to TRBD2 covers 8 bases. V trimming: 6 bases; J trimming: 3 bases; junction bases outside the gene matches: 5. The CDR3 is 14 amino acids. Germline CDR1 and CDR2: MNHEY and SVGAGI. CDR3 coding DNA: TGTGCCAGCAGCGGGGGGGCCTGGACAGATACGCAGTATTTT. Translating gives CASSGGAWTDTQYF.

Regarding this clonotype: The library was prepared for alpha chains; this beta chain is a stray read, so its frequency means little. The chain carries TRBV29-1 and TRBJ2-5; D is unclear. The germline gives CDR1 SQVTM, CDR2 ANQGSEA. V gave up 4 bases and J gave up 0 bases, with 9 bases separating them. The CDR3 is 13 residues long. CDR3 in amino acids: CSVGSWNQETQYF. The CDR3 DNA sequence: TGCAGCGTTGGATCCTGGAACCAAGAGACCCAGTACTTC. Looking up the rest from reference TRBV29-1 and TRBJ2-5 gives the full variable domain: SAVISQKPSRDICQRGTSLTIQCQVDSQVTMMFWYRQQPGQSLTLIATANQGSEATYESGFVIDKFPISRPNLTFSTLTVSNMSPEDSSIYLCSVGSWNQETQYFGPGTRLLVL.

This clonotype has a handful of counts. This beta chain is an off-target read within a library intended for alpha chains, so its frequency means little. The chain has TRBV12-5 and TRBJ2-1, with 10 bases aligning to TRBD2. Germline CDR1 LGHNT, CDR2 FRNRAP. The CDR3 runs to 15 residues. The V and J ends lost 4 bases and 4 bases, in that order; junction bases with no gene match: 4. The CDR3 coding sequence is TGTGCTAGTGGTTCCACACTAGCGGGGTACAATGAGCAGTTCTTC. Its translation is CASGSTLAGYNEQFF.

By proportion, this clonotype is large. In a library made to pick up alpha chains, this beta chain is a stray read with a size that means little. The J gene is TRBJ1-5, the V gene TRBV29-1, with TRBD1 matching 9 bases. The V gene end was trimmed by 5 bases and the J gene end by 6 bases; junction bases not matched to a gene: 8. This CDR3 has 14 amino acids. The V gene's germline CDR1 is SQVTM and CDR2 ANQGSEA. CDR3 sequence reads: CSVSHGTGSQPQHF. In DNA form, the CDR3 reads TGCAGCGTTTCCCACGGGACAGGGAGTCAGCCCCAGCATTTT.

By sample fraction, this clonotype is large. This beta chain turned up in a library designed for alpha chains; as an off-target read, its abundance says little. The genes are TRBV11-2 and TRBJ1-2; D is undetermined. This CDR3 region has 13 residues. Germline V gives CDR1 SGHAT, CDR2 FQNNGV. Trimming cost V 0 bases and J 8 bases, with 10 bases left between them. The CDR3 DNA is TGTGCCAGCAGCTTAGATCCGAGCGGGGGCTACACCTTC. Translation: CASSLDPSGGYTF. The full variable domain, completed using reference TRBV11-2 and TRBJ1-2, is EAGVAQSPRYKIIEKRQSVAFWCNPISGHATLYWYQQILGQGPKLLIQFQNNGVVDDSQLPKDRFSAERLKGVDSTLKIQPAKLEDSAVYLCASSLDPSGGYTFGSGTRLTVV.

In this sample, this clonotype is large. A library prepared for alpha chains yielded this beta chain as an off-target read; its size is of little meaning. The rearrangement links TRBV20-1 to TRBJ2-3; 9 nucleotides align to TRBD2. Unmatched junction bases numbered 2, after V lost 7 bases and J lost 0 bases. From germline, CDR1 is DFQATT and CDR2 SNEGSKA (reference sequence). The CDR3 consists of 13 residues. The CDR3 loop reads CSGLAGSTDTQYF. CDR3 nucleotides: TGCAGTGGTCTAGCGGGGAGCACAGATACGCAGTATTTT.

By share of the sample, this clonotype is medium-sized. This beta chain is off target for a library built for alpha chains, so its abundance means little. The chain joins TRBV3-1 to TRBJ1-5; D not certain. This CDR3 region has 12 residues. V lost 1 base and J 4 bases, leaving 2 bases between the germline ends. From germline, CDR1 is LGHDT and CDR2 YNNKEL (reference sequence). The CDR3 is CASSQGNQPQHF. CDR3 bases: TGTGCCAGCAGCCAAGGTAATCAGCCCCAGCATTTT. The complete variable domain, with remaining parts taken from reference TRBV3-1 and TRBJ1-5, reads DTAVSQTPKYLVTQMGNDKSIKCEQNLGHDTMYWYKQDSKKFLKIMFSYNNKELIINETVPNRFSPKSPDKAHLNLHINSLELGDSAVYFCASSQGNQPQHFGDGTRLSIL.

This clonotype is medium-sized. Because this beta chain is a stray read in a library intended to capture alpha chains, its abundance should not be given much weight. J is TRBJ2-3 and V is TRBV20-1; 7 bases match TRBD2. V lost 0 bases, J lost 0 bases, and 9 bases stayed unmatched. The CDR3 consists of 17 residues. Per the germline V gene, CDR1 is DFQATT and CDR2 is SNEGSKA (reference sequence). The CDR3 nucleotides read TGCAGTGCTAGAGATGGCAGCGGGGCGACAAGCACAGATACGCAGTATTTT. Translating gives CSARDGSGATSTDTQYF.

This clonotype is termed medium-sized. A library made for alpha chains picked up this beta chain off target, so its size means little. The chain employs TRBV29-1 and TRBJ2-2; D remains ambiguous. The CDR3 sequence is 16 residues long. The V gene lost 0 bases and the J gene lost 5 bases, with 16 bases spanning the gap. Germline loops: CDR1 SQVTM, CDR2 ANQGSEA. CDR3 DNA sequence: TGCAGCGTTGAAGATCCCTACAAGGGAAATACCGGGGAGCTGTTTTTT. This gives the protein CSVEDPYKGNTGELFF.

By share, this clonotype ranks as large (0.1 to 1%). This beta chain is an off-target read within a library intended for alpha chains, so its frequency means little. The gene calls are TRBV5-1 and TRBJ2-5; D may be TRBD1 (6 bases). V was shortened by 7 bases and J by 4 bases, with 11 bases between the two germline ends. The CDR3 is 12 amino acids. Germline CDR1 reads SGHRS; CDR2 reads YFSETQ. The CDR3 bases are TGCGCCAGCCGGATGGGGGCAGAGACCCAGTACTTC. Its translation: CASRMGAETQYF. Based on the CDR3 plus reference TRBV5-1 and TRBJ2-5, the full variable domain is KAGVTQTPRYLIKTRGQQVTLSCSPISGHRSVSWYQQTPGQGLQFLFEYFSETQRNKGNFPGRFSGRQFSNSRSEMNVSTLELGDSALYLCASRMGAETQYFGPGTRLLVL.

This clonotype showed up many times. Since the library was made to target alpha chains, this beta chain is a stray read and its abundance is not meaningful. The chain joins TRBV19 to TRBJ1-5; tentative D call: TRBD1 (5 bases). The CDR3 has 16 residues. Trimming took off 7 bases at V and 1 base at J, with 17 bases between the two ends. Germline V gives CDR1 LNHDA, CDR2 SQIVND (reference sequence). The CDR3 is CASNGWGGVSNQPQHF. CDR3 DNA sequence: TGTGCCAGTAACGGGTGGGGAGGGGTCAGCAATCAGCCCCAGCATTTT.

Concerning this clonotype: The library was prepared for alpha chains; this beta chain is a stray read, so its frequency means little. The chain carries TRBV12-3 or TRBV12-4 and TRBJ2-1, with TRBD2 matching over 10 bases. J lost 4 bases, V lost 6 bases, and 3 bases had no gene match. This CDR3 region has 14 residues. CDR3 region: CASRRTSGYNEQFF. Written as DNA, the CDR3 is TGTGCCAGCAGGCGGACTAGCGGATACAATGAGCAGTTCTTC.

This clonotype is medium-sized in the sample. A library made for alpha chains picked up this beta chain off target, so its size means little. The rearrangement uses TRBV13 and TRBJ1-5; 12 bases line up with TRBD1. Germline-derived CDR1 and CDR2 are PRHDT and FYEKMQ (reference sequence). This CDR3 region has 17 residues. V trimming: 4 bases; J trimming: 1 base; junction bases outside the gene matches: 5. CDR3 bases: TGTGCCAGCAGCTCCGGGACAGGGGGCTCGAGCAATCAGCCCCAGCATTTT. It codes for CASSSGTGGSSNQPQHF.

This clonotype ranks as medium-sized (0.01 to 0.1%). This beta chain is an unintended read in a library built for alpha chains; its size means little. The chain employs TRBV12-5 and TRBJ2-5; D is unresolved. Trimming stripped 7 bases from V and 3 bases from J, with 6 bases between. The CDR3 sequence is 11 residues long. Per the germline V gene, CDR1 is LGHNT and CDR2 is FRNRAP. The CDR3 is CASALEETQYF. The CDR3 DNA reads as TGTGCTAGTGCCCTCGAAGAGACCCAGTACTTC.

By share, this clonotype ranks as large. This beta chain slipped into a library made for alpha chains as a stray read, so its size is not meaningful. The chain employs TRBV7-2 and TRBJ2-1, with D tentatively TRBD1 (5 bases). The CDR3 runs to 15 residues. V dropped 8 bases and J dropped 0 bases, with 14 bases sitting between them. CDR1 SGHTA and CDR2 FQGNSA come from the germline V gene. CDR3 in amino acids: CASVGATRSYNEQFF. The CDR3 bases are TGTGCCAGCGTTGGGGCCACCCGCTCCTACAATGAGCAGTTCTTC.

This clonotype is medium-sized. This beta chain was picked up by a library intended for alpha chains and is off target, so its count carries little meaning. The chain couples TRBV20-1 to TRBJ1-1, with TRBD1 matching 7 bases. J was trimmed by 4 bases and V by 6 bases; bases with no gene match: 11. CDR3 length equals 14 residues. In germline, CDR1 is DFQATT, CDR2 SNEGSKA (reference sequence). CDR3 bases: TGCAGTGCGCGACAGGGTTCAAGGGGCACTGAAGCTTTCTTT. Protein product: CSARQGSRGTEAFF.

This clonotype is categorized as large (0.1 to 1%). The library was built for alpha chains, so this beta chain is an off-target read and its size means little. The CDR3 loop is CASSLIRTSRVGTQYF. The DNA for the CDR3 is TGTGCCAGCAGCTTAATCCGGACTAGCAGAGTGGGTACGCAGTATTTT. J is TRBJ2-3 and V is TRBV7-2; TRBD2 agrees at 8 bases. CDR3 length: 16 amino acids. Germline V gene lookup returns CDR1 SGHTA and CDR2 FQGNSA. The trim removed 2 bases at V and 8 bases at J, leaving 12 bases unmatched.

In this sample, this clonotype is large. The library was prepared for alpha chains; this beta chain is a stray read, so its frequency means little. The chain carries TRBV6-2 or TRBV6-3 and TRBJ1-5; TRBD1 matches at 8 bases. With V trimmed by 6 bases and J by 3 bases, 7 bases remained unmatched. This CDR3 is built from 15 residues. The V gene's germline CDR1 is MNHEY and CDR2 SVGEGT. The CDR3 nucleotides read TGTGCCAGCAGAAAGGGACAGGACCCCAATCAGCCCCAGCATTTT. It encodes CASRKGQDPNQPQHF.

A remark on this clonotype: This beta chain turned up in a library designed for alpha chains; as an off-target read, its abundance says little. V gene TRBV20-1 combines with J gene TRBJ2-1; tentative D call: TRBD2 (6 bases). Between the trimmed V and J ends, which lost 6 bases and 5 bases, there was a span of 11 bases. Germline values: CDR1 DFQATT, CDR2 SNEGSKA (reference sequence). CDR3 length: 12 residues. The CDR3 DNA is TGCAGTGCGGGGGGACCTAACAATGAGCAGTTCTTC. Encoded protein: CSAGGPNNEQFF.

This clonotype showed up many times. A library prepared for alpha chains yielded this beta chain as an off-target read; its size is of little meaning. The V gene is TRBV3-1, the J gene TRBJ1-1; 10 bases fit TRBD1. V was clipped by 4 bases and J by 1 base; unmatched bases: 9. Germline lookup yields CDR1 LGHDT and CDR2 YNNKEL (reference sequence). The CDR3 consists of 17 residues. The CDR3 region has the DNA TGTGCCAGCAGCCGTCCCGGGACAGGGGTTCGGAACACTGAAGCTTTCTTT. It specifies CASSRPGTGVRNTEAFF.

Note on this clonotype: In a library made to pick up alpha chains, this beta chain is a stray read with a size that means little. The chain couples TRBV30 to TRBJ1-5; 8 bases align to TRBD1. This CDR3 has 15 amino acids. From germline, CDR1 is GTSNPN and CDR2 SVGIG (reference sequence). V trimming: 4 bases; J trimming: 3 bases; junction bases outside the gene matches: 8. The CDR3 bases are TGTGCCTGGAATAAGGGACAGGACCCCAATCAGCCCCAGCATTTT. This encodes CAWNKGQDPNQPQHF.

By its share, this clonotype is medium-sized. This beta chain turned up in a library designed for alpha chains; as an off-target read, its abundance says little. The chain couples TRBV2 to TRBJ2-2; no firm D call. Trimming removed 4 bases at V and 2 bases at J, with 14 bases between. From germline, CDR1 is SNHLY and CDR2 FYNNEI. The length of the CDR3 is 16 residues. The CDR3 region has the DNA TGTGCCAGCAGTGTACGGTCGGCAGATAACACCGGGGAGCTGTTTTTT. Residues: CASSVRSADNTGELFF.

By share, this clonotype ranks as medium-sized. This beta chain represents an off-target read in a library built for alpha chains; its size is of limited meaning. The chain links TRBV7-2 to TRBJ2-7; a weak D match, TRBD1 (6 bases). This CDR3 spans 16 amino acids. V lost 2 bases and J lost 5, with 19 bases in between. CDR1 SGHTA and CDR2 FQGNSA come from the germline V gene. CDR3 DNA sequence: TGTGCCAGCAGCTTATCGTTTACAGGGTTAGGCAACGAGCAGTACTTC. Protein sequence: CASSLSFTGLGNEQYF.

This clonotype counts as medium-sized (0.01 to 0.1%). This beta chain is off target for a library built for alpha chains, so its abundance means little. This chain connects TRBV20-1 to TRBJ2-5; the D is unclear. The length of the CDR3 is 14 residues. V was pared by 0 bases and J by 2 bases, with 10 bases between. From germline, CDR1 is DFQATT and CDR2 SNEGSKA (reference sequence). CDR3 DNA: TGCAGTGCTAGAGATAGGGCAGTGCAAGAGACCCAGTACTTC. It translates to CSARDRAVQETQYF.

This clonotype is labeled as large (0.1 to 1%). This beta chain is a stray read from a library made for alpha chains; its abundance is not meaningful. The V and J genes are TRBV6-2 or TRBV6-3 and TRBJ2-2; D may be TRBD1 (6 bases). Germline V gives CDR1 MNHEY, CDR2 SVGEGT. V was cut by 0 bases and J by 0 bases, with 8 bases left in between. This CDR3 spans 16 amino acids. CDR3 sequence reads: CASSYSRGANTGELFF. The CDR3, as DNA: TGTGCCAGCAGTTACTCCAGGGGCGCGAACACCGGGGAGCTGTTTTTT.

This clonotype qualifies as medium-sized. This beta chain turned up in a library designed for alpha chains; as an off-target read, its abundance says little. V usage is TRBV2 and J usage is TRBJ1-6; no definite D call. Germline V gives CDR1 SNHLY, CDR2 FYNNEI. This CDR3 is 13 amino acids long. Between the trimmed V and J ends, which lost 11 bases and 2 bases, there was a span of 10 bases. The CDR3 nucleotides are TGTGCCGGACGCGGGGCCTATAATTCACCCCTCCACTTT. It codes for CAGRGAYNSPLHF.